These 27 T cell receptor beta chains share one sample of origin, sequenced in a study of low-dose radiotherapy and immunotherapy resistance in tumors (dated 2022 in TCRdb). The time point label, as the study defines it: after trial treatment. Read against the paper, the sample's treatment or condition label means: LDRT plus nivolumab, ipilimumab, low-dose cyclophosphamide and aspirin (RACIN trial). This sample was sequenced with an Illumina HiSeq 2500. To make first-strand cDNA, Superscript III was used along with a set of TRAV- and TRBV-specific primers so that both the TCRalpha and TCRbeta chains were covered. TCRs were amplified for 20 to 25 PCR cycles with Phusion, using a constant-region primer paired with the adapter attached to the V primers. TCRdb ran its own pipeline on the public reads, namely fastp trimming at Q25 and MiXCR clone calling, and kept in-frame beta chains. Every entry covers one CDR3 protein and lists the most common genes and DNA from its rows. This sample is represented by 75,000 to 95,000 distinct CDR3 sequences; 20% to 25% of them were singletons. In total, the top ten clones hold over 10% of the sample.

The sequencing used PBMCs, collected after low-dose radiotherapy plus immunotherapy. These receptor sequences come from a female donor with ovarian cancer.

This clonotype was seen many times. The chain employs TRBV14 and TRBJ1-1; 8 bases are shared with TRBD1. This CDR3 has 13 amino acids. After removal of 4 bases from V and 11 bases from J, the junction contained 9 bases not matched to a gene. Germline V gene data show CDR1 as SGHDN and CDR2 as FVKESK. The CDR3 protein is CASSLVQGGYAFF. The CDR3 DNA reads as TGTGCCAGCAGCCTAGTACAGGGGGGGTACGCTTTCTTT. The full variable domain, with the rest looked up from reference TRBV14 and TRBJ1-1, is EAGVTQFPSHSVIEKGQTVTLRCDPISGHDNLYWYRRVMGKEIKFLLHFVKESKQDESGMPNNRFLAERTGGTYSTLKVQPAELEDSGVYFCASSLVQGGYAFFGQGTRLTVV.

The sample holds many counts of this clonotype. The V and J genes are TRBV5-1 and TRBJ2-3, with 12 nucleotides matching TRBD2. Germline V lookup: CDR1 SGHRS, CDR2 YFSETQ. This CDR3 is 20 amino acids long. With 2 bases clipped from V and 3 bases from J, the junction kept 16 bases outside the gene matches. In DNA form, the CDR3 reads TGCGCCAGCAGCTTCGATGGCGGGCTAGCGGGGGGGCCCAGTACAGATACGCAGTATTTT. Its protein product is CASSFDGGLAGGPSTDTQYF.

This clonotype was observed many times. This rearrangement joins TRBV4-2 to TRBJ2-7, with 8 bases identical to TRBD2. The germline V gene encodes CDR1 LGHNA and CDR2 YNFKEQ. V dropped 1 base and J dropped 3; count of bases not matched to a gene: 5. The CDR3 contains 15 residues. The CDR3 DNA sequence: TGTGCCAGCAGCCAAGCGACGGGAGGGAGCTACGAGCAGTACTTC. It specifies CASSQATGGSYEQYF.

This clonotype was observed at least ten times. This chain uses TRBV18 with TRBJ2-7, with TRBD1 matching over 8 bases. The CDR3 runs 13 residues. Germline V gives CDR1 KGHSH, CDR2 LQKENI. The V gene end was trimmed by 4 bases and the J gene end by 6 bases; junction bases not matched to a gene: 5. CDR3 sequence reads: CASSLTTGGEQYF. CDR3 DNA sequence: TGTGCCAGCTCACTCACCACAGGGGGCGAGCAGTACTTC.

Notes on this clonotype: A far larger clone lies a single base away; this is likely a read error. The rearrangement uses TRBV29-1 and TRBJ2-1; D perhaps matches TRBD2 (6 bases). Trimming shortened V by 1 base and J by 9 bases, and 10 bases separated the two germline ends. The CDR3 is made up of 12 amino acids. Germline CDR1 reads SQVTM; CDR2 reads ANQGSEA. CDR3 coding DNA: TGCAGCGTTGAAGTGGAGGGGCTTGAGCAGTTCTTC. This gives the protein CSVEVEGLEQFF.

This clonotype came up many times. The V and J genes are TRBV11-2 and TRBJ2-1; TRBD2 is a possible D gene (6 bases). Germline CDR1 and CDR2: SGHAT and FQNNGV. The ends were cut back, 3 bases at V and 4 bases at J, with 16 bases in the middle. The CDR3 extends over 16 amino acids. The CDR3 DNA reads TGTGCCAGCAGCTTCGGGCCCGGGGCGGGGTACAATGAGCAGTTCTTC. Protein sequence: CASSFGPGAGYNEQFF.

This clonotype showed up many times. The chain combines TRBV2 with TRBJ1-2, with D possibly being TRBD1 (6 bases). This CDR3 comprises 12 residues. V gave up 7 bases and J gave up 4 bases, with 10 bases separating them. Germline V gene data show CDR1 as SNHLY and CDR2 as FYNNEI. The CDR3 loop is CASILDSYGYTF. CDR3 DNA: TGTGCCAGCATCCTGGACAGCTATGGCTACACCTTC.

Note on this clonotype: It differs at one base from a far larger clone, so likely a read error. The V call is TRBV5-3, the J call TRBJ2-1; D may be TRBD1 (5 bases). TRBV5-3 carries the ORF label, with uncertain function. The length of the CDR3 is 15 residues. The CDR3 is CASSLGLTGYNEQFF. In nucleotides, the CDR3 is TGTGCCAGCAGCTTGGGTCTAACAGGCTACAATGAGCAGTTCTTC.

This clonotype was counted ten times or more. The gene calls are TRBV6-1 and TRBJ1-6; TRBD1 is a possible D gene (5 bases). CDR1 is MNHNS, CDR2 SASEGT, per germline. The CDR3 has 18 residues. Trimming pared 1 base from V and 0 bases from J, leaving 13 bases between. CDR3: CASSEETVHGSYNSPLHF. CDR3 DNA sequence: TGTGCCAGCAGTGAAGAGACAGTGCATGGCTCCTATAATTCACCCCTCCACTTT.

This clonotype was recorded at least ten times. This chain uses TRBV24-1 with TRBJ2-5, with TRBD1 identical over 8 bases. The germline gives CDR1 KGHDR, CDR2 SFDVKD. This CDR3 region has 15 residues. V dropped 5 bases and J dropped 4; count of bases not matched to a gene: 8. CDR3 amino acids: CATSVSGGWGETQYF. CDR3 sequence (DNA): TGTGCCACCAGTGTCTCAGGGGGCTGGGGAGAGACCCAGTACTTC.

Ten or more counts support this clonotype. The V call is TRBV29-1, the J call TRBJ1-2, with D uncertain. The CDR3 loop spans 13 amino acids. V gave up 0 bases and J gave up 4 bases, with 9 bases separating them. Germline lookup yields CDR1 SQVTM and CDR2 ANQGSEA. The CDR3 region is CSVEDTSSYGYTF. CDR3 DNA: TGCAGCGTTGAAGACACCTCGTCCTATGGCTACACCTTC.

Many counts were recorded for this clonotype. The CDR3 protein is CASSLGGSNNEQFF. The CDR3 DNA reads TGTGCCAGCAGCTTAGGGGGGAGTAACAATGAGCAGTTCTTC. The chain links TRBV7-3 to TRBJ2-1; D might be TRBD2 (6 bases). Trimming took off 2 bases at V and 5 bases at J, with 10 bases between the two ends. Germline CDR1 and CDR2: SGHTA and FQGTGA. This CDR3 has 14 amino acids.

This clonotype was found many times. This chain connects TRBV6-2 or TRBV6-3 to TRBJ2-3; D perhaps matches TRBD2 (5 bases). Germline CDR1 and CDR2: MNHEY and SVGEGT. V gave up 4 bases and J gave up 1 base, with 18 bases separating them. This CDR3 has 17 residues. The CDR3 nucleotides are TGTGCCAGCAGTTCGGGCCCCGTGGGAGTTCGCACAGATACGCAGTATTTT. Translated, it gives CASSSGPVGVRTDTQYF.

Ten or more counts support this clonotype. The rearrangement uses TRBV28 and TRBJ2-5; TRBD2 agrees at 8 bases. Germline V gives CDR1 MDHEN, CDR2 SYDVKM. V lost 5 bases to trimming and J lost 3 bases; unmatched junction nucleotides: 11. The CDR3 is 16 residues long. The DNA of the CDR3 is TGTGCCAGCAGTGGGCGTGATAGCGGGGCTGAAGAGACCCAGTACTTC. Amino acid sequence: CASSGRDSGAEETQYF.

This rearrangement joins TRBV5-4 to TRBJ2-1, with 13 bases identical to TRBD2. Germline V gene data show CDR1 as SGHNT and CDR2 as YYREEE (reference sequence). CDR3 length equals 16 residues. The V segment lost 4 bases and the J segment 6 bases; nucleotides outside the gene matches: 7. CDR3 bases: TGTGCCAGCAGCCCGAGGGGACTAGCGGGATCCAATGAGCAGTTCTTC. It codes for CASSPRGLAGSNEQFF.

The genes are TRBV18 and TRBJ2-5; no clear D. Germline CDR1 is KGHSH and CDR2 is LQKENI. CDR3 length equals 14 residues. With 5 bases removed from V and 4 bases from J, the gap between germline ends came to 14 bases. CDR3 residues: CASSYTPPGETQYF. DNA of the CDR3: TGTGCCAGCTCATACACCCCTCCAGGAGAGACCCAGTACTTC.

This clonotype was counted ten times or more. The chain uses TRBV25-1 and TRBJ2-5; TRBD1 matches 10 bases. The CDR3 extends over 15 amino acids. CDR1 is MGHDK and CDR2 is SYGVNS in the germline V gene. With V trimmed by 5 bases and J by 1 base, 4 bases remained unmatched. The CDR3 bases are TGTGCCAGCAGTAGGGGACAGGGGATCCAAGAGACCCAGTACTTC. Encoded protein: CASSRGQGIQETQYF.

This clonotype was recorded at least ten times. The gene calls are TRBV20-1 and TRBJ1-2; 9 bases map to TRBD1. The CDR3 totals 14 residues. The trim removed 6 bases at V and 1 base at J, leaving 6 bases unmatched. Germline CDR1 reads DFQATT; CDR2 reads SNEGSKA (reference sequence). CDR3 bases: TGCAGTGCCCCCACAGGGGGCGGTAACTATGGCTACACCTTC. Translated: CSAPTGGGNYGYTF.

To note about this clonotype: This likely traces to a read error, being one base from a far larger clone. This sequence joins TRBV10-3 and TRBJ1-3; D remains ambiguous. Germline V gene data show CDR1 as ENHRY and CDR2 as SYGVKD. V lost 5 bases, J lost 2 bases, and 7 bases lay in between. There are 13 residues in the CDR3. The CDR3 is CAISRPPGNTIYF. CDR3 nucleotides: TGTGCCATCAGTCGGCCGCCTGGAAACACCATATATTTT.

The sample holds many counts of this clonotype. The chain joins TRBV25-1 to TRBJ2-1; 8 bases agree with TRBD1. Trimming cost V 4 bases and J 4 bases; bases outside gene matches: 12. The CDR3 runs to 17 residues. Germline lookup yields CDR1 MGHDK and CDR2 SYGVNS. The DNA of the CDR3 is TGTGCCAGCAGTGGGGCTGGGGACAGGAACCTGTACAATGAGCAGTTCTTC. It yields the protein CASSGAGDRNLYNEQFF.

A note on this clonotype: Given a much more abundant clone one base away, this may be a read error. The CDR3 reads CDSSRRLQETQYF. The CDR3 nucleotides are TGCGACAGCAGCCGCCGTCTCCAAGAGACCCAGTACTTC. The rearrangement uses TRBV1 and TRBJ2-5. TRBV1 is shown as a pseudogene. This CDR3 contains 13 residues.

This clonotype was recorded at least ten times. The chain carries TRBV2 and TRBJ2-7; D is ambiguous. Trimming pared 6 bases from V and 3 bases from J, leaving 12 bases between. CDR1 SNHLY and CDR2 FYNNEI come from the germline V gene. This CDR3 is built from 13 residues. The CDR3: CASRDGWGYEQYF. In nucleotides, the CDR3 is TGTGCCAGCAGAGACGGGTGGGGCTACGAGCAGTACTTC.

This clonotype showed up many times. V gene TRBV7-2 combines with J gene TRBJ1-4; TRBD1 matches at 7 bases. The CDR3 is 15 residues long. J gave up 10 bases and V 5 bases, and 13 bases lay outside the gene matches. CDR1 and CDR2 from the germline V gene are SGHTA and FQGNSA. CDR3 in amino acids: CASSPRGGQGGKLFF. Written as DNA, the CDR3 is TGTGCCAGCAGCCCCCGAGGGGGCCAAGGGGGAAAACTGTTTTTT.

About this clonotype: A far larger clone differs by one base, so this is likely a read error. The rearrangement uses TRBV2 and TRBJ2-1, with D hard to call. The CDR3 sequence is 15 residues long. Germline V CDR1 and CDR2: SNHLY, FYNNEI. V was clipped by 6 bases and J by 10 bases, with 22 bases between them. Here the CDR3 DNA reads TGTGCCAGCAGGAGACGACTGGTGAGCTCCTACGAGCAGTTCTTC. It yields the protein CASRRRLVSSYEQFF.

The table lists this clonotype with many counts. The rearrangement links TRBV6-6 to TRBJ2-3; TRBD2 is a possible D gene (5 bases). V dropped 10 bases and J dropped 0 bases, with 17 bases sitting between them. CDR3 length: 15 residues. CDR1 and CDR2 (germline): MNHNY, SVGAGI (reference sequence). CDR3 sequence (DNA): TGTGCCACCTCCTACCGAGGGTCTAGCACAGATACGCAGTATTTT. This codes for CATSYRGSSTDTQYF.

This clonotype was seen many times. This chain joins TRBV5-1 and TRBJ1-1; 9 nucleotides align to TRBD1. The germline CDR1 and CDR2 sequences are SGHRS and YFSETQ. This CDR3 is 15 amino acids long. V dropped 1 base and J dropped 6; count of bases not matched to a gene: 7. In nucleotides, the CDR3 is TGCGCCAGCAGCTTGTTGGGACAGGGAAACGCTGAAGCTTTCTTT. This codes for CASSLLGQGNAEAFF.

This clonotype was counted at least ten times. This rearrangement joins TRBV29-1 to TRBJ2-2; 9 nucleotides match TRBD1. Losses at the gene ends were 7 bases for V and 5 bases for J; bases not matched to a gene: 8. Germline CDR1 reads SQVTM; CDR2 reads ANQGSEA. The CDR3 extends over 14 amino acids. CDR3 sequence reads: CSAQTGGATGELFF. In DNA form, the CDR3 reads TGCAGCGCCCAAACAGGGGGCGCGACCGGGGAGCTGTTTTTT.